Below, 30 T cell receptor beta chains from the same sample are listed, as sequenced in a study of a mutant IDH1 vaccine in newly diagnosed glioma. Here immunoSEQ multiplex PCR was the method, and the copy in TCRdb shows in-frame clones only, minus some. Here the sample spans tens of thousands of clones, about 79% being singletons. Antigen specificity for these receptors is unknown. As for time point: week 35, safety follow-up. All doses held 300 ug of mutant IDH1 20-mer peptide, with topical imiquimod. Sample: PBMCs, taken from a glioma patient whose treatment included an IDH1 peptide vaccine. All receptors derive from a man aged 35-49 years with glioma.

The V gene is TRBV29-1, the J gene TRBJ1-2; a possible D gene is TRBD1 (6 bases). The CDR3 length is 16 residues. Per the germline V gene, CDR1 is SQVTM and CDR2 is ANQGSEA. The V gene lost 5 bases and the J gene lost 2 bases, with 21 bases spanning the gap. The CDR3 is CSVFLFGQTSNYGYTF. The CDR3 nucleotides are TGCAGCGTTTTTCTCTTTGGACAGACATCCAACTATGGCTACACCTTC.

The gene calls are TRBV7-9 and TRBJ2-2; 9 bases align to TRBD2. Unmatched junction bases numbered 8, after V lost 5 bases and J lost 4 bases. The CDR3 is 16 residues long. Germline V gene sequence: CDR1 SEHNR, CDR2 FQNEAQ (reference sequence). The CDR3 sequence: CASSHTTSGFTGELFF. The CDR3 DNA reads as TGTGCCAGCAGCCACACGACTAGCGGTTTCACCGGGGAGCTGTTTTTT.

V usage is TRBV2 and J usage is TRBJ2-1; 10 bases align to TRBD2. The CDR3 contains 14 residues. Germline CDR1 and CDR2: SNHLY and FYNNEI. The trim removed 6 bases at V and 8 bases at J, leaving 7 bases unmatched. The CDR3 region has the DNA TGTGCCAGCAGCATGAGCGGGGGGGCGTATGAGCAGTTCTTC. Encoded protein: CASSMSGGAYEQFF.

This chain uses TRBV27 with TRBJ1-3, with D unresolved. The CDR3 is 12 residues long. Germline V CDR1 and CDR2: MNHEY, SMNVEV (reference sequence). Trimming took 5 bases from V and 3 from J, leaving 5 bases between them. CDR3 in DNA: TGTGCCAGCAGTAACGATGGAAACACCATATATTTT. Its translation: CASSNDGNTIYF.

This chain joins TRBV11-2 and TRBJ1-3, with a possible D match to TRBD1 (6 bases). CDR1 and CDR2 from the germline V gene are SGHAT and FQNNGV. This CDR3 region has 16 residues. The V and J ends lost 4 bases and 4 bases respectively, with 17 bases between them. The CDR3 loop is CASSSRSGGTGNTIYF. CDR3 nucleotide sequence: TGTGCCAGCAGCTCGCGCTCGGGAGGGACAGGAAACACCATATATTTT.

This chain uses TRBV18 with TRBJ1-4, with D possibly being TRBD1 (5 bases). This CDR3 spans 15 amino acids. V lost 1 base, J lost 4 bases, and 10 bases lay in between. Germline loops: CDR1 KGHSH, CDR2 LQKENI. The CDR3 region has the DNA TGTGCCAGCTCACCACGGGACGGAGTTAATGAAAAACTGTTTTTT. This translates into CASSPRDGVNEKLFF.

This chain links TRBV11-2 with TRBJ2-7; tentative D call: TRBD1 (5 bases). The germline V gene has CDR1 SGHAT and CDR2 FQNNGV. This CDR3 is 15 amino acids long. V was pared by 2 bases and J by 4 bases, with 15 bases between. CDR3 sequence (DNA): TGTGCCAGCAGCTTATCCCCCGTAGGGGCGTACGAGCAGTACTTC. Translating gives CASSLSPVGAYEQYF.

V gene TRBV6-1 combines with J gene TRBJ1-1; no clear D. This CDR3 has 15 amino acids. V was pared by 1 base and J by 3 bases, with 12 bases between. Germline loops: CDR1 MNHNS, CDR2 SASEGT. The CDR3 sequence: CASSEDRQRDTEAFF. The CDR3 DNA reads as TGTGCCAGCAGTGAAGACCGGCAGAGAGACACTGAAGCTTTCTTT.

The rearrangement links TRBV2 to TRBJ2-7; 11 bases are shared with TRBD2. The CDR3 is 14 residues long. With 4 bases clipped from V and 2 bases from J, the junction kept 1 base outside the gene matches. Germline V gene sequence: CDR1 SNHLY, CDR2 FYNNEI. CDR3 coding DNA: TGTGCCAGCAGTGGACTAGCGGGAACCTACGAGCAGTACTTC. Protein: CASSGLAGTYEQYF.

V is TRBV19 and J is TRBJ1-2, with D maybe TRBD1 (6 bases). Germline V gene data show CDR1 as LNHDA and CDR2 as SQIVND (reference sequence). The CDR3 length is 14 residues. Trimming pared 3 bases from V and 5 bases from J, leaving 13 bases between. The CDR3 is CASSIPGARYGYTF. For the CDR3, the DNA is TGTGCCAGTAGTATCCCAGGGGCTAGGTATGGCTACACCTTC.

This chain uses TRBV19 with TRBJ2-3; a weak D match, TRBD1 (5 bases). The CDR3 has 14 residues. Germline CDR1 is LNHDA and CDR2 is SQIVND (reference sequence). Trimming left V 4 bases short and J 5 bases short, with 13 bases between. The CDR3 DNA follows: TGTGCCAGTAGTACCCCCCCCAGGGTAGATACGCAGTATTTT. Its translation is CASSTPPRVDTQYF.

V and J are TRBV9 and TRBJ1-6; D is perhaps TRBD1 (5 bases). Trimming took 0 bases from V and 7 from J, leaving 17 bases between them. Germline CDR1 reads SGDLS; CDR2 reads YYNGEE. This CDR3 is 17 amino acids long. The CDR3 sequence is CASSVEPVAGSNSPLHF. For the CDR3, the DNA is TGTGCCAGCAGCGTAGAACCGGTGGCAGGGAGCAATTCACCCCTCCACTTT.

The chain carries TRBV28 and TRBJ1-2, with TRBD1 matching over 8 bases. This CDR3 region has 16 residues. The V and J ends lost 4 bases and 7 bases, in that order; junction bases with no gene match: 14. Per germline, CDR1 MDHEN and CDR2 SYDVKM. CDR3 loop: CASSSSPTGARGGYTF. As DNA, the CDR3 is TGTGCCAGCAGTTCGAGCCCGACAGGGGCGCGGGGTGGCTACACCTTC.

The rearrangement links TRBV7-9 to TRBJ2-1; TRBD2 aligns across 12 bases. The V gene's germline CDR1 is SEHNR and CDR2 FQNEAQ (reference sequence). This CDR3 is built from 16 residues. V lost 5 bases and J lost 8; bases outside the gene matches: 10. CDR3 DNA: TGTGCCAGCAGCGCCTGGACTAGCGGGACGGTGGATGAGCAGTTCTTC. This encodes CASSAWTSGTVDEQFF.

The chain combines TRBV30 with TRBJ2-1; D is tentatively TRBD1 or TRBD2 (5 bases each). V was clipped by 5 bases and J by 3 bases, with 14 bases between them. The CDR3 is made up of 14 amino acids. The germline CDR1 and CDR2 sequences are GTSNPN and SVGIG (reference sequence). The CDR3: CAWGGDTYYNEQFF. CDR3 sequence (DNA): TGTGCCTGGGGGGGAGACACTTACTACAATGAGCAGTTCTTC.

The V gene is TRBV6-4, the J gene TRBJ2-2; D gene unclear. The germline CDR1 and CDR2 sequences are MRHNA and SNTAGT. Trimming removed 4 bases at V and 3 bases at J, with 9 bases between. CDR3 length: 14 amino acids. CDR3 protein: CASSAAVDTGELFF. CDR3 DNA sequence: TGTGCCAGCAGTGCGGCAGTTGACACCGGGGAGCTGTTTTTT.

V gene TRBV6-1 combines with J gene TRBJ1-1, with D possibly being TRBD1 (6 bases). The CDR3 sequence is 15 residues long. Germline V gene sequence: CDR1 MNHNS, CDR2 SASEGT. Deletions cut 3 bases from V and 1 base from J, with 12 bases between. This CDR3 reads CASSDLRDKNTEAFF. Written as DNA, the CDR3 is TGTGCCAGCAGTGACCTTCGGGACAAGAACACTGAAGCTTTCTTT.

The CDR3 nucleotides are TGTGCCAGCAGCTCCGAAGCTGGAGTGAGCTCCTACAATGAGCAGTTCTTC. Its translation is CASSSEAGVSSYNEQFF. The V call is TRBV7-9, the J call TRBJ2-1; D ambiguous. Trimming cost V 4 bases and J 0 bases, with 16 bases left between them. The CDR3 is 17 residues long. Germline V gene sequence: CDR1 SEHNR, CDR2 FQNEAQ (reference sequence).

This clone turned up a few times. This chain joins TRBV27 and TRBJ2-7; D remains ambiguous. The germline V gene has CDR1 MNHEY and CDR2 SMNVEV (reference sequence). The CDR3 length is 14 residues. Trimming removed 2 bases at V and 0 bases at J, with 8 bases between. CDR3 region: CASSLKDSSYEQYF. The CDR3 DNA reads TGTGCCAGCAGTTTAAAGGATAGCTCCTACGAGCAGTACTTC.

The gene calls are TRBV7-2 and TRBJ1-2; D not certain. The CDR3 totals 13 residues. Germline V gene lookup returns CDR1 SGHTA and CDR2 FQGNSA. Trimming shortened V by 4 bases and J by 5 bases, and 11 bases separated the two germline ends. CDR3 loop: CASSSPLIYGYTF. CDR3 nucleotide sequence: TGTGCCAGCAGCTCGCCCCTCATTTATGGCTACACCTTC.

This chain connects TRBV7-2 to TRBJ1-3, with 7 positions matching TRBD1. Per germline, CDR1 SGHTA and CDR2 FQGNSA. V was clipped by 1 base and J by 3 bases; unmatched bases: 3. The CDR3 contains 15 residues. For the CDR3, the DNA is TGTGCCAGCAGCTTAGACAGGACAGGTGGAAACACCATATATTTT. Translation gives CASSLDRTGGNTIYF.

J is TRBJ1-1 and V is TRBV19; 9 bases match TRBD1. The CDR3 totals 13 residues. V shed 7 bases, J shed 4 bases, and the junction held 4 bases outside the gene matches. In germline, CDR1 is LNHDA, CDR2 SQIVND (reference sequence). The CDR3 DNA sequence: TGTGCCAGTACCCCGACAGGGGGCACTGAAGCTTTCTTT. Encoded protein: CASTPTGGTEAFF.

The CDR3 loop reads CATSSADRVHIQYF. In DNA form, the CDR3 reads TGTGCCACCAGCTCTGCGGACAGAGTTCACATTCAGTACTTC. V and J are TRBV15 and TRBJ2-4, with D possibly TRBD1 on 6 matching bases. The ends were cut back, 5 bases at V and 8 bases at J, with 16 bases in the middle. CDR1 and CDR2 (germline): LNHNV, YYDKDF (reference sequence). The CDR3 contains 14 residues.

V gene TRBV5-6 combines with J gene TRBJ2-3; D uncertain. The germline V and J ends were trimmed by 2 bases and 0 bases, with 4 bases remaining between them. The CDR3 runs to 13 residues. Per germline, CDR1 SGHDT and CDR2 YYEEEE. The CDR3 nucleotides read TGTGCCAGCAGCTTAAGTAGCACAGATACGCAGTATTTT. The encoded protein is CASSLSSTDTQYF. The full variable domain, with the rest looked up from reference TRBV5-6 and TRBJ2-3, is DAGVTQSPTHLIKTRGQQVTLRCSPKSGHDTVSWYQQALGQGPQFIFQYYEEEERQRGNFPDRFSGHQFPNYSSELNVNALLLGDSALYLCASSLSSTDTQYFGPGTRLTVL.

The chain couples TRBV6-5 to TRBJ2-7; a possible D gene is TRBD1 (5 bases). CDR1 is MNHEY, CDR2 SVGAGI, per germline. Trimming cost V 0 bases and J 0 bases, with 9 bases left between them. The CDR3 spans 15 residues. The CDR3 region is CASSYSRTFSYEQYF. The DNA for the CDR3 is TGTGCCAGCAGTTACTCTAGGACATTCTCCTACGAGCAGTACTTC.

The J gene is TRBJ2-7, the V gene TRBV6-5; TRBD2 aligns across 7 bases. CDR1 MNHEY and CDR2 SVGAGI come from the germline V gene. This CDR3 contains 13 residues. The junction had 4 bases not matched to a gene; V was cut back by 5 bases and J by 3 bases. This CDR3 reads CASSKGGGYEQYF. The DNA for the CDR3 is TGTGCCAGCAGTAAAGGCGGGGGCTACGAGCAGTACTTC.

This chain connects TRBV7-2 to TRBJ2-1; TRBD2 matches at 7 bases. The CDR3 loop spans 16 amino acids. Trimming removed 5 bases from V and 6 bases from J; junction bases left unmatched: 13. Germline CDR1 and CDR2: SGHTA and FQGNSA. CDR3 loop: CASSPGRGGRGNEQFF. CDR3 nucleotide sequence: TGTGCCAGCAGCCCAGGAAGGGGCGGGAGAGGCAATGAGCAGTTCTTC.

The rearrangement joins TRBV4-1 to TRBJ2-5; no reliable D call. The V end lost 1 base, the J end lost 5 bases, and 14 bases lay between the germline ends. The CDR3 length is 15 residues. Germline-derived CDR1 and CDR2 are MGHRA and YSYEKL. The CDR3 is CASSQGNGPRETQYF. The DNA of the CDR3 is TGCGCCAGCAGCCAAGGGAATGGCCCTCGGGAGACCCAGTACTTC.

This chain joins TRBV15 and TRBJ1-4, with no clear D. There are 19 residues in the CDR3. CDR1 and CDR2 (germline): LNHNV, YYDKDF (reference sequence). V lost 5 bases to trimming and J lost 5 bases, with 27 bases between them. The CDR3 coding sequence is TGTGCCACCAGCGCCCGAGACGTCCCAATGGTCAGAAAAAATGAAAAACTGTTTTTT. Residues: CATSARDVPMVRKNEKLFF.

The J gene is TRBJ2-3, the V gene TRBV6-1, with 7 bases identical to TRBD1. CDR3 length: 14 residues. V was clipped by 7 bases and J by 1 base; unmatched bases: 5. Germline V lookup: CDR1 MNHNS, CDR2 SASEGT. The CDR3 is CASILQGGTDTQYF. The CDR3 coding sequence is TGTGCCAGCATTCTCCAGGGGGGCACAGATACGCAGTATTTT.